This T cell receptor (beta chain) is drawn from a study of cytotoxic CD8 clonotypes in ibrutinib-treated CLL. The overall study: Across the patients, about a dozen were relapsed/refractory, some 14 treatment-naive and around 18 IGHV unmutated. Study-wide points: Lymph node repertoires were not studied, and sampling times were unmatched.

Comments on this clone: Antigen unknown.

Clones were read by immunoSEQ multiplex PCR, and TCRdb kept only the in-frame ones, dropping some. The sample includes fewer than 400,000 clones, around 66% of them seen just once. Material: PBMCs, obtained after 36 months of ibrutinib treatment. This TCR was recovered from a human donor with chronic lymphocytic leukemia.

The CDR3 is CASSSLGLAGVHEQFF. The CDR3 DNA follows: TGTGCCAGCAGCTCCCTCGGACTAGCGGGAGTTCATGAGCAGTTCTTC. This sequence joins TRBV7-3 and TRBJ2-1; 13 nucleotides match TRBD2. After removal of 4 bases from V and 8 bases from J, the junction contained 8 bases not matched to a gene. The CDR3 runs 16 residues. Germline V lookup: CDR1 SGHTA, CDR2 FQGTGA.